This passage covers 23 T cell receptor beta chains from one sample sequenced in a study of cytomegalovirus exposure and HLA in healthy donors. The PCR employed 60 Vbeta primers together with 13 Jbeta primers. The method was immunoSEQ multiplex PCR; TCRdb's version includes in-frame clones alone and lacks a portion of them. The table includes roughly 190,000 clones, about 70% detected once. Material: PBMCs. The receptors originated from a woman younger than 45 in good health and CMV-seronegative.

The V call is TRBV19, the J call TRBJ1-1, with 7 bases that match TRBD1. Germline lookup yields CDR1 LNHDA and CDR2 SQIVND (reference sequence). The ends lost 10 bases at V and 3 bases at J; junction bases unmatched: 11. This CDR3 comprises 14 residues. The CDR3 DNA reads TGTGCCACCGAACAGGGGAACGGGTACACTGAAGCTTTCTTT. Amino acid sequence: CATEQGNGYTEAFF.

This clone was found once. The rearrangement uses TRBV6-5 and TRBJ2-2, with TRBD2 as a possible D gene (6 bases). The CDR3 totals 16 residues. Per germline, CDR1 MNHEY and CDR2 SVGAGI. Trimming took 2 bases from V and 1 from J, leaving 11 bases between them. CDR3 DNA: TGTGCCAGCAGTTACGGCAATAGCGGGAACACCGGGGAGCTGTTTTTT. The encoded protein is CASSYGNSGNTGELFF.

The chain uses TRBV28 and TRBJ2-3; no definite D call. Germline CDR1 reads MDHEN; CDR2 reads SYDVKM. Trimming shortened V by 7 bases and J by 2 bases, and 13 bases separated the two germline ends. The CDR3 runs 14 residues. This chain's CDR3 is CASKVRGLTDTQYF. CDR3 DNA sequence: TGTGCCAGCAAGGTCCGAGGTCTCACAGATACGCAGTATTTT.

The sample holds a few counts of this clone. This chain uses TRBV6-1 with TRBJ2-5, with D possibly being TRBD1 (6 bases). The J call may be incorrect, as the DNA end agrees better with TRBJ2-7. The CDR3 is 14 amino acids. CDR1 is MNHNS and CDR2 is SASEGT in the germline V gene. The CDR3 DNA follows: TGTGCCAGCAGCATGGGACACGGTGGGGACGAGCAGTACTTC. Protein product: CASSMGHGGDEQYF.

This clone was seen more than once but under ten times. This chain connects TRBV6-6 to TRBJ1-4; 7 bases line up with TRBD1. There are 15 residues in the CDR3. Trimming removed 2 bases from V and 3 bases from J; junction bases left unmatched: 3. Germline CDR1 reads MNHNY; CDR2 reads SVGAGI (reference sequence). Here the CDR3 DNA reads TGTGCCAGCAGTTACACGGGACAGCCTAATGAAAAACTGTTTTTT. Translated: CASSYTGQPNEKLFF.

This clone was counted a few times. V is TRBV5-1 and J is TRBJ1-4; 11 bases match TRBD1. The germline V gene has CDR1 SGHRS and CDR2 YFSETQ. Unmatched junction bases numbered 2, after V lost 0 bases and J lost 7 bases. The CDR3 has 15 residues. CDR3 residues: CASSLAGTGGEKLFF. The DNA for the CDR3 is TGCGCCAGCAGCTTGGCCGGGACAGGGGGTGAAAAACTGTTTTTT.

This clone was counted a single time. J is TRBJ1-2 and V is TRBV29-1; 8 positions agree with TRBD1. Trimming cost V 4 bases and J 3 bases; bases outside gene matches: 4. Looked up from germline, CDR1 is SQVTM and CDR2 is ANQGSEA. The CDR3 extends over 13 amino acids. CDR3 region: CSVAAGGDYGYTF. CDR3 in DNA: TGCAGCGTTGCGGCAGGGGGCGACTATGGCTACACCTTC.

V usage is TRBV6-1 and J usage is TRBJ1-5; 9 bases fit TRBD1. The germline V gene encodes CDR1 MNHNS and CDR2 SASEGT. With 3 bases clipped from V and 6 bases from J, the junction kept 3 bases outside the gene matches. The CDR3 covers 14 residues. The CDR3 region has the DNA TGTGCCAGCAGTGAGGACAGGGGAGGTCAGCCCCAGCATTTT. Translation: CASSEDRGGQPQHF.

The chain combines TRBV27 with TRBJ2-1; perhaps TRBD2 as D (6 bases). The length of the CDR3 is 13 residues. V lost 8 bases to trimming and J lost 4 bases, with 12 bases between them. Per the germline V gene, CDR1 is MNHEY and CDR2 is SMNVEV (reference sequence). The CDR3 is CASAREEYNEQFF. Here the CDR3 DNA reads TGTGCCAGCGCAAGGGAGGAATACAATGAGCAGTTCTTC.

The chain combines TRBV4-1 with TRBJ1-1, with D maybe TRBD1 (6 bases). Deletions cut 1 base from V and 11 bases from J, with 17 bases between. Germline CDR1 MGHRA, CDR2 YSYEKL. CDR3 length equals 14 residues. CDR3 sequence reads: CASSQVTRRGPAFF. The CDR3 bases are TGCGCCAGCAGCCAAGTCACCCGCAGGGGACCGGCTTTCTTT.

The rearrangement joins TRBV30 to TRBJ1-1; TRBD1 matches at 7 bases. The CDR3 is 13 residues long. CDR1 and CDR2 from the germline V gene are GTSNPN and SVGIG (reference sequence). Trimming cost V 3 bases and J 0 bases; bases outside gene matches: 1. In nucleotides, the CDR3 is TGTGCCTGGAGGGGACAGTTGAACACTGAAGCTTTCTTT. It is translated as CAWRGQLNTEAFF.

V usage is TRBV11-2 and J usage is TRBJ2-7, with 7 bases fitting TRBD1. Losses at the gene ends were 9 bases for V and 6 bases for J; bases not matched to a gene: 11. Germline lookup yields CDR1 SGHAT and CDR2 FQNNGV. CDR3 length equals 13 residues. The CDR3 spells CASSRQGISEQYF. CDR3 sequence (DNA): TGTGCCAGTTCGCGACAGGGAATCTCCGAGCAGTACTTC.

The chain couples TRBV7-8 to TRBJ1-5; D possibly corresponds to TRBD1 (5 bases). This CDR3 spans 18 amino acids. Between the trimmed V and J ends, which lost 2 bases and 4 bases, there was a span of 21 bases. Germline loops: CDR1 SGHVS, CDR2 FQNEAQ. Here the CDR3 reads CASSLSRRTQGGNQPQHF. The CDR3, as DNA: TGTGCCAGCAGCTTATCGAGGCGAACGCAGGGTGGGAATCAGCCCCAGCATTTT.

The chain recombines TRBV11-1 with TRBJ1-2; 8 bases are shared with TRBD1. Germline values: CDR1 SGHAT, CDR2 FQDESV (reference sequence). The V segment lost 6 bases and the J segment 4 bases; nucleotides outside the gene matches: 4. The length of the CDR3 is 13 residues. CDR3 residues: CASSPQGAYGYTF. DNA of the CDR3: TGTGCCAGCAGTCCGCAGGGGGCCTATGGCTACACCTTC.

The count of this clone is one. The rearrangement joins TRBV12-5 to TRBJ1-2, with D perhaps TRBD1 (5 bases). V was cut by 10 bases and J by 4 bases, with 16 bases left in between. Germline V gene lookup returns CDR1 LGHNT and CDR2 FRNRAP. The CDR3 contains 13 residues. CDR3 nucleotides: TGTGCTACTGGAGGGAAGCAGGGCTATGGCTACACCTTC. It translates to CATGGKQGYGYTF.

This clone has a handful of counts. The DNA of the CDR3 is TGTGCCAGCAGACCGGGACAGGGTAGTCAGCCCCAGCATTTT. Protein product: CASRPGQGSQPQHF. V is TRBV2 and J is TRBJ1-5; 9 nucleotides agree with TRBD1. J gave up 6 bases and V 6 bases, and 6 bases lay outside the gene matches. The germline gives CDR1 SNHLY, CDR2 FYNNEI. The CDR3 extends over 14 amino acids.

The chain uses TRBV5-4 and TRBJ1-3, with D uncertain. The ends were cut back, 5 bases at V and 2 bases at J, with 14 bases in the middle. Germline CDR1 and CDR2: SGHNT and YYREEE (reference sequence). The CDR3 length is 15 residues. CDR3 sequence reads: CASRKRGSPGNTIYF. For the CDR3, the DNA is TGTGCCAGCAGAAAACGGGGTAGCCCTGGAAACACCATATATTTT.

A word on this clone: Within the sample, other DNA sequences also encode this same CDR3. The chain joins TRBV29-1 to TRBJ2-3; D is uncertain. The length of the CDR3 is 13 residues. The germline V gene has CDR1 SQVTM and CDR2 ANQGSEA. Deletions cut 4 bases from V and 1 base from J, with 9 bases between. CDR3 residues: CSVVGGGTDTQYF. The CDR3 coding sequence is TGCAGCGTTGTAGGCGGCGGCACAGATACGCAGTATTTT.

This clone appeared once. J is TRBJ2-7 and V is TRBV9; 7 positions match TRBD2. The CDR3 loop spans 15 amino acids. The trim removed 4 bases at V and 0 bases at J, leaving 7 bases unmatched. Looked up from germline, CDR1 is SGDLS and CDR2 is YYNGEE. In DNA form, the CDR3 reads TGTGCCAGCAGCCCCGGACTAGATATCTCCTACGAGCAGTACTTC. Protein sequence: CASSPGLDISYEQYF.

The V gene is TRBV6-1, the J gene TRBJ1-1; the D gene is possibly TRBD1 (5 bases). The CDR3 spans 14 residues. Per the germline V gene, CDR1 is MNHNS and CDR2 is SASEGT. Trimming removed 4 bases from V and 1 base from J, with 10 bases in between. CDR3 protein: CASSVRDRNTEAFF. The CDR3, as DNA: TGTGCCAGCAGTGTCAGGGATCGGAACACTGAAGCTTTCTTT.

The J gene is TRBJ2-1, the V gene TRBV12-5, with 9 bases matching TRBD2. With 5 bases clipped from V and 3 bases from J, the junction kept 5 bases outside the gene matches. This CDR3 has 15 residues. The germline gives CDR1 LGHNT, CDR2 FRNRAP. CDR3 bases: TGTGCTAGTGGTAATTCTAGCGGGGTCTACAATGAGCAGTTCTTC. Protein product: CASGNSSGVYNEQFF.

DNA for the CDR3: TGTGCCAGCCCTTCCACCCCCGCCCTAGCGGGGGGTAAAAAATACGAGCAGTACTTC. It specifies CASPSTPALAGGKKYEQYF. J is TRBJ2-7 and V is TRBV9; TRBD2 matches 11 bases. Germline CDR1 and CDR2: SGDLS and YYNGEE. The CDR3 loop spans 19 amino acids. V lost 7 bases to trimming and J lost 4 bases; unmatched junction nucleotides: 22.

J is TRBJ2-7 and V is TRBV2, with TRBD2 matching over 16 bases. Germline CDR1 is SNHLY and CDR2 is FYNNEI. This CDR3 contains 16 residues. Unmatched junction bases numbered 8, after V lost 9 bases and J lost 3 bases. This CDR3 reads CARGTSGRALSYEQYF. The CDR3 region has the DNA TGTGCCAGAGGGACTAGCGGGAGGGCCTTAAGCTACGAGCAGTACTTC.